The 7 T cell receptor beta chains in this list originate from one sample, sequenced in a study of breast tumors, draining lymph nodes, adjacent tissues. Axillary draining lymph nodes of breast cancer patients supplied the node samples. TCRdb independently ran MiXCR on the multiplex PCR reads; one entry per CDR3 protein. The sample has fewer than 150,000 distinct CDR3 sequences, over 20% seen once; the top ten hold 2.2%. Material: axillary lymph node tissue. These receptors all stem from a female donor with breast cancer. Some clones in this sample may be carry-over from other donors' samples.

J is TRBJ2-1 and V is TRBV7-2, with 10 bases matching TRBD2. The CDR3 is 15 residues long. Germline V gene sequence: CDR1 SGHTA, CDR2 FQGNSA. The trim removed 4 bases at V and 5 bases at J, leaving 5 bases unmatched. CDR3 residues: CASSSRAGGDNEQFF. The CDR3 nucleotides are TGTGCCAGCAGCTCCAGAGCGGGAGGGGACAATGAGCAGTTCTTC.

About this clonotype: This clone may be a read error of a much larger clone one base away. The DNA for the CDR3 is TGCAGCGTTTCCGGGACTGGTACCTCCTACGACCAGTACTTC. This translates into CSVSGTGTSYDQYF. The chain recombines TRBV29-1 with TRBJ2-7, with D maybe TRBD2 (6 bases). CDR1 SQVTM and CDR2 ANQGSEA come from the germline V gene. The CDR3 has 14 amino acids.

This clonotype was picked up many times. CDR3 protein: CSARGLAGDGEQYF. The CDR3 DNA follows: TGCAGTGCTAGAGGTCTAGCGGGAGACGGCGAGCAGTACTTC. The chain carries TRBV20-1 and TRBJ2-7; 10 bases are a match to TRBD2. The CDR3 runs 14 residues. CDR1 and CDR2 from the germline V gene are DFQATT and SNEGSKA (reference sequence). Unmatched junction bases numbered 6, after V lost 1 base and J lost 6 bases.

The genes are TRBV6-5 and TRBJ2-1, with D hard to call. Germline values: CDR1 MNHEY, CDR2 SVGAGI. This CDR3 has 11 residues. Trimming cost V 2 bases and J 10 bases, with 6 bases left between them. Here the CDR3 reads CASSYGREQFF. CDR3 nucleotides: TGTGCCAGCAGTTACGGTCGAGAGCAGTTCTTC.

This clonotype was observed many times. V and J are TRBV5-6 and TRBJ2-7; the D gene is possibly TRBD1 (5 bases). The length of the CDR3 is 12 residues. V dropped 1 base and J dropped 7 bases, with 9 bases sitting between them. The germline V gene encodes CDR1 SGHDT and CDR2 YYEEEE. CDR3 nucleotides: TGTGCCAGCAGCTTGCAAGGGGTTGAGCAGTACTTC. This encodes CASSLQGVEQYF.

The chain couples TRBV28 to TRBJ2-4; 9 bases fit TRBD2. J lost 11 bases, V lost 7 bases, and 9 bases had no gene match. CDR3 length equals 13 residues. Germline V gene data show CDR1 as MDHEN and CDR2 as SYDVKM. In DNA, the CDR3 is TGTGCCAGCATGCGGGGGGGGAAGATCGTTCAGTACTTC. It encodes CASMRGGKIVQYF.

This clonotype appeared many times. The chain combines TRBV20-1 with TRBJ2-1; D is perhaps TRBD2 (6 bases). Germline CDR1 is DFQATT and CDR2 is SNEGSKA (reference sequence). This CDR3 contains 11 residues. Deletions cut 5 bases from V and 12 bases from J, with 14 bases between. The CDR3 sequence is CSAPGLRGQFF. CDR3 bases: TGCAGTGCTCCGGGACTTCGGGGGCAGTTCTTC.